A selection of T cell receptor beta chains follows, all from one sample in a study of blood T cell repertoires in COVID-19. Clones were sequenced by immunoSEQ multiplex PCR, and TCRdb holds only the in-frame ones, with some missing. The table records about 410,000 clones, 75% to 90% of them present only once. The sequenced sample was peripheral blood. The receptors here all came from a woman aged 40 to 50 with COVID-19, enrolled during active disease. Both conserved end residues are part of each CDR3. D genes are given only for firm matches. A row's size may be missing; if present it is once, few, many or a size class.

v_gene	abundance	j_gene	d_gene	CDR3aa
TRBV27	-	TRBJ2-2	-	CASSFLSGKGTGELFF
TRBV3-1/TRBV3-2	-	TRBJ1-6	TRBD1	CASSSHWGQGSEENSPLHF
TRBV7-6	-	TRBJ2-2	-	CASSFRQSANTGELFF
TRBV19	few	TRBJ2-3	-	CASGQTYSTDTQYF
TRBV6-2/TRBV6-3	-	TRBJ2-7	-	CASSYAQGIYEQYF
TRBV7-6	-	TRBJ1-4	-	CASSLSPGTNEKLFF
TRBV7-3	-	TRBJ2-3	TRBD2	CASSPQASGSGTDTQYF
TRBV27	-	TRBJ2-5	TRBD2	CASSFLAGGRETQYF
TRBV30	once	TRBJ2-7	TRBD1	CAWGKQGWSYEQYF
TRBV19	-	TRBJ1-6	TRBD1	CASTSDRDSPLHF
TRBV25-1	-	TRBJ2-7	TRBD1	CASSRRSGQLYEQYF
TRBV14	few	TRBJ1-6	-	CASSQTLGSPLHF
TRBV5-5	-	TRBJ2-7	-	CASSGGQIYEQYF
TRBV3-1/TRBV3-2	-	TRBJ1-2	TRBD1	CASSHAGTGIYGYTF
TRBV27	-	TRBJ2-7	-	CASSSSEGDTTYEQYF
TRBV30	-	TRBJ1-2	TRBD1	CAWSLGGIFNYGYTF
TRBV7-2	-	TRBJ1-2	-	CASSLTLALNYGYTF
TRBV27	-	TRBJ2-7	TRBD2	CASSLLREGRYEQYF
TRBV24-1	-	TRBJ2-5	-	CATSTTEPGNQETQYF
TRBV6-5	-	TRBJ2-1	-	CASSYKSEQFF
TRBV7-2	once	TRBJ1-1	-	CASSFSDSQNTEAFF
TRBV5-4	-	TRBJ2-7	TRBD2	CASSWGGVINYEQYF
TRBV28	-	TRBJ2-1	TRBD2	CASLKSGGRARNEQFF
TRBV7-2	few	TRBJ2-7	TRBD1	CASSPWDRGPYEQYF
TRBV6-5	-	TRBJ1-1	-	CASSYGGANTEAFF
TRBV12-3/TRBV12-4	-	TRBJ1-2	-	CASSGRRYGYTF
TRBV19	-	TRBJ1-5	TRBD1	CASRFRDRGDQPQHF
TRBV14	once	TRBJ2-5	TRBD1	CASSRDRDQETQYF
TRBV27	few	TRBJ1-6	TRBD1	CASSVRQGAGGNSPLHF
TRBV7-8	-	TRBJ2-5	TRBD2	CASSRGRGAETQYF
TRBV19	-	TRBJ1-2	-	CASSMWVRDKGYTF
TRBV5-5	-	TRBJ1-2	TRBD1	CASSSPGQVKENYGYTF
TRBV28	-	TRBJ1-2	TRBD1	CASTSLGTGGIYGYTF
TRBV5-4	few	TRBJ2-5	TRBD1	CASSLGQGQGLQTQYF
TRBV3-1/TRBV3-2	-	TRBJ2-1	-	CASSLRDEQFF
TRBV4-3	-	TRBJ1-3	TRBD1	CASSQVTGGSGNTIYF
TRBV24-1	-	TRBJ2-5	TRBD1	CATSDLRQGGQETQYF
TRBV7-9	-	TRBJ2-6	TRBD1	CASSPGQGRYSGANVLTF
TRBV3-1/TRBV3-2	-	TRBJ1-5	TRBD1	CASSPTGPDQPQHF
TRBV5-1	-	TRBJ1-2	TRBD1	CASSSGQGAYGYTF
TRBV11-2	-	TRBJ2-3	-	CASRLAGSTDTQYF
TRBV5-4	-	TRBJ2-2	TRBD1	CASSTIQGAVGELFF
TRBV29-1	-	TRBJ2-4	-	CSVAGTWKKKGAKNIQYF
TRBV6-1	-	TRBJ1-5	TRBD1	CASSALTGRLPQPQHF
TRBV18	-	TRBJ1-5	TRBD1	CASSPFGQGMSNQPQHF
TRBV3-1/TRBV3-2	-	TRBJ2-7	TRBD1	CASKGQGYEQYF